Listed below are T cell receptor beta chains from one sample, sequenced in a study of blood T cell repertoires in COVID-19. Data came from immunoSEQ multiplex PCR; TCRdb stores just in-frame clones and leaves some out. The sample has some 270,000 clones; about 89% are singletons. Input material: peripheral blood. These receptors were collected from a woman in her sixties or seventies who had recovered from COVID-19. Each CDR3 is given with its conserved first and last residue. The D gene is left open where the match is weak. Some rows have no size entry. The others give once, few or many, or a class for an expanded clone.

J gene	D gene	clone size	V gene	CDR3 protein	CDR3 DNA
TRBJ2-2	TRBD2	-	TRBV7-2	CASSLSGGTNTGELFF	TGTGCCAGCAGCTTGAGCGGGGGAACGAACACCGGGGAGCTGTTTTTT
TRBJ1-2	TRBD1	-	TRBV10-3	CAISEGQGRGIYGYTF	TGTGCCATCAGCGAGGGACAGGGGAGGGGGATCTATGGCTACACCTTC
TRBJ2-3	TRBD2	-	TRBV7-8	CASSLPSGGATDTQYF	TGTGCCAGCAGCTTACCTAGCGGGGGGGCCACAGATACGCAGTATTTT
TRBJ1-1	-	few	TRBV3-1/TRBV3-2	CASRSGQRTEAFF	TGTGCCAGCAGATCCGGACAGCGAACTGAAGCTTTCTTT
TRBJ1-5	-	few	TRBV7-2	CASSTTGDQPQHF	TGTGCCAGCAGTACGACGGGGGATCAGCCCCAGCATTTT
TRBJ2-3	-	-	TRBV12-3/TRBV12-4	CASSSESGKQYF	TGTGCCAGCAGTTCAGAATCAGGGAAGCAGTATTTT
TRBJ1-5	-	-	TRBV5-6	CASSLGPADQPQHF	TGTGCCAGCAGCTTGGGGCCAGCGGATCAGCCCCAGCATTTT
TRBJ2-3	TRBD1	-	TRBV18	CASSPDRGADTQYF	TGTGCCAGCTCACCGGACAGGGGGGCAGATACGCAGTATTTT
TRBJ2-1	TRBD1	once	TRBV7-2	CASSLGTGVYNEQFF	TGTGCCAGCAGCTTAGGGACAGGGGTCTACAATGAGCAGTTCTTC
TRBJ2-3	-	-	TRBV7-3	CASSPGTSTDTQYF	TGTGCCAGCAGCCCAGGGACTAGCACAGATACGCAGTATTTT
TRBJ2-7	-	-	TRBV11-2	CASSLVWSSYEQYF	TGTGCCAGCAGCTTAGTGTGGAGCTCCTACGAGCAGTACTTC
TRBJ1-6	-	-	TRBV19	CASSPWTKHSPLHF	TGTGCCAGTAGTCCATGGACTAAACATTCACCCCTCCACTTT
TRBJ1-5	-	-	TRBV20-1	CSASWRRSRSQHF	TGCAGTGCTAGTTGGCGACGGTCGAGGTCCCAGCATTTT
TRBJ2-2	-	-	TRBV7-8	CASSPHRAGELFF	TGTGCCAGCAGCCCTCACAGGGCCGGGGAGCTGTTTTTT
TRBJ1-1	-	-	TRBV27	CASSKRTANTEAFF	TGTGCCAGCAGTAAGAGGACAGCGAACACTGAAGCTTTCTTT
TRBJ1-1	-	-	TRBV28	CASSSPTIVNTEAFF	TGTGCCAGCAGTTCCCCCACGATAGTGAACACTGAAGCTTTCTTT
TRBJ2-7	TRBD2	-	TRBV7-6	CASSLYRGLAGGNPYEQYF	TGTGCCAGCAGCTTATACCGGGGACTAGCGGGGGGCAACCCCTACGAGCAGTACTTC
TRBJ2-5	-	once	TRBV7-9	CASSFRITKGAETQYF	TGTGCCAGCAGCTTCCGGATCACCAAAGGGGCGGAGACCCAGTACTTC
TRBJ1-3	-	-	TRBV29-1	CSVRLARGRSGNTIYF	TGCAGCGTTCGCCTCGCCAGGGGAAGGTCTGGAAACACCATATATTTT
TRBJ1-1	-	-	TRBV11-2	CASSPSVQVNTEAFF	TGTGCCAGCAGCCCCTCAGTTCAAGTGAACACTGAAGCTTTCTTT